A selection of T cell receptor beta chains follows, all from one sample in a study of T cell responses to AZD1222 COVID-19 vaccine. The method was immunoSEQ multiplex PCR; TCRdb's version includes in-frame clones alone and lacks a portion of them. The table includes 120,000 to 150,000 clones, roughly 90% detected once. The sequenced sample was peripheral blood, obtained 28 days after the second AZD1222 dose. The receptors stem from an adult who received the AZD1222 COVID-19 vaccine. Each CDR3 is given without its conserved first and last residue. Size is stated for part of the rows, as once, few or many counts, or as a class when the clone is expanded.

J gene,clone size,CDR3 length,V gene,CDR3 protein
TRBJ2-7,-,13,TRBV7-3,ASSLKAGEPYEQY
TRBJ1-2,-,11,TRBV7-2,ASSVRSLYGYT
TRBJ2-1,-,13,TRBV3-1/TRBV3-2,ASSQDRTSFNEQF
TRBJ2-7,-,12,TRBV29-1,SVPSPDAAYEQY
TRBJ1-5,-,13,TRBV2,ASSGGGRLNQPQH
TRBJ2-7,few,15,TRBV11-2,ASSLSSAGLAGVVQY
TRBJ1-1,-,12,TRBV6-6,ASSSGTGQPEAF
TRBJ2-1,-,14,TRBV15,ATSRGSGRVLGEQF
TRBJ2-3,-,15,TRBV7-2,ASSLHHKPTSTDTQY
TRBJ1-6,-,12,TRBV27,ASSLLGVNSPLH
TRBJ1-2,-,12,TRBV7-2,ASSPGELNYGYT
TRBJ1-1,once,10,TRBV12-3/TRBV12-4,ASSGDGTEAF
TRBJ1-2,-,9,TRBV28,ASRTGQPYT
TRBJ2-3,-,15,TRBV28,ASRDPGPSSRTDTQY
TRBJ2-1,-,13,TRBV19,ASSLASSPYNEQF
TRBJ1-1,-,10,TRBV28,ASSLLRTEAF
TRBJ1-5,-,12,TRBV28,ASRPTGGSQPQH
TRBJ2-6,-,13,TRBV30,AWSVLGRGANVLT
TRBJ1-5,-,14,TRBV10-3,AISESKTGGNQPQH
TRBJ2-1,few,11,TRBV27,ASSLGTGDEQF
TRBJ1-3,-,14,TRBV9,ASSPVGRDSGNTIY
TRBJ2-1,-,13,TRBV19,ASSILGQGANEQF
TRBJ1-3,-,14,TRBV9,ASSPDARSSGNTIY
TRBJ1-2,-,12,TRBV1,TSSQDELGYGYT
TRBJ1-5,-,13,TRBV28,ASSPPGQEDQPQH
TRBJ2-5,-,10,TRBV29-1,SVEWAQETQY
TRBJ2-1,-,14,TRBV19,ASSTLPGQGSNEQF
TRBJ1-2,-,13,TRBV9,ASSPPGTLPYGYT
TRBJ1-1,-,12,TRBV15,ATSRDGVNTEAF
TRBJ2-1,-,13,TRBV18,ASSPTSGSYNEQF
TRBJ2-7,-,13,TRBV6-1,ASSEVGTGQNEQY
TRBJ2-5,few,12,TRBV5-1,ASSYAGDQETQY
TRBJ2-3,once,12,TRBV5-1,ASSSGLGTDTQY
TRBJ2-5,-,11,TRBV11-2,ASSLEVLGQVD
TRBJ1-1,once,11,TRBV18,ASSPVRNTEAF
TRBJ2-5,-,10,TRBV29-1,SVLPKGETQY
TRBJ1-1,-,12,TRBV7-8,ASSTGTGGTEAF
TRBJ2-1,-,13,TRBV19,ASSHRTSTANEQF
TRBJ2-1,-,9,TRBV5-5,ASSLRDVVF
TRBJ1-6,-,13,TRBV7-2,ASSLGAGLGSPLH
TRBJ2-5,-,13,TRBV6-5,ASSYPTGGQETQY
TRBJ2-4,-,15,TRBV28,ASSPSGGAGAKNIQY
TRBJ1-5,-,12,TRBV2,ASSDGGENQPQH
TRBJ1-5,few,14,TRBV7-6,ASSLGTGSINQPQH
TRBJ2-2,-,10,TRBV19,ASSENTGELF
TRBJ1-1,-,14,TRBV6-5,ASSYSRKTSNTEAF
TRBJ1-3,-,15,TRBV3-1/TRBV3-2,ASSQAVAGFSGNTIY
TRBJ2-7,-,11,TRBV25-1,ASSGPAPYEQY